The rows below give T cell receptor beta chains drawn from one sample of a study of regulatory T cells in long-lasting Graves disease. TCRdb re-analysed the multiplex PCR reads in MiXCR, keeping a single row per CDR3 protein. In the table there are under 450,000 distinct CDR3 sequences, roughly 15% of which are singletons. This same sample was also taken into another study, of T cells in Graves' hyperthyroidism and ophthalmopathy.

This material consisted of peripheral blood mononuclear cells (PBMCs), taken at new diagnosis, from a patient treated with antithyroid drugs. All receptors derive from a woman aged 18-29 years with Graves disease. Both conserved end residues are part of each CDR3. A D gene is named only where the DNA matches it firmly. Clone size is stated in some rows and not others, as once, few, many or a class when expanded.

TRBJ1-4,.,.,TRBV6-4,TGTGCCAGGGACGGTGTTAATGAAAAACTGTTTTTT,CARDGVNEKLFF
TRBJ1-1,TRBD1,few,TRBV29-1,TGCAGCGCCCTTGACAGGGGAGACATGAACACTGAAGCTTTCTTT,CSALDRGDMNTEAFF
TRBJ2-7,.,many,TRBV12-3/TRBV12-4,TGTGCCAGCAGTTTTAATGACCGCTACGAGCAGTACTTC,CASSFNDRYEQYF
TRBJ1-4,.,many,TRBV18,TGTGCCAGCTCATCCGACCGGACAGAAGAAAAACTGTTTTTT,CASSSDRTEEKLFF
TRBJ2-3,.,many,TRBV7-9,TGTGCCAGCAGCTTATTCATAGATACTAGCACAGATACGCAGTATTTT,CASSLFIDTSTDTQYF
TRBJ2-2,TRBD2,many,TRBV3-1,TGTGCCAGCAGCCAAGAAGGAGGACTAGCGGGAGGGCGTACCGGGGAGCTGTTTTTT,CASSQEGGLAGGRTGELFF
TRBJ2-5,TRBD1,many,TRBV20-1,TGCAGTGCTTCCCACAGGGGAGAGACCCAGTACTTC,CSASHRGETQYF
TRBJ1-2,.,.,TRBV15,TGTGCCACCAGCGGGGGAAACTATGGCTACACCTTC,CATSGGNYGYTF
TRBJ2-7,TRBD1,once,TRBV2,TGTGCCAGCAGTTTGTCCGGGACAGGGCCCCTTGGCGAGCAGTACTTC,CASSLSGTGPLGEQYF
TRBJ1-1,.,many,TRBV15,TGTGCCACCAGCAGAGATGCCTACACTGAAGCTTTCTTT,CATSRDAYTEAFF
TRBJ2-7,.,many,TRBV29-1,TGCAGCGTTGTGGACGGAACCTACGAGCAGTACTTC,CSVVDGTYEQYF
TRBJ2-3,TRBD2,.,TRBV6-1,TGTGCCAGCAGGAAAACTAGCGGGAGCACAGATACGCAGTATTTT,CASRKTSGSTDTQYF
TRBJ2-1,.,many,TRBV28,TGTGCCAGCAGTTCAGTGCTTACCTACAATGAGCAGTTCTTC,CASSSVLTYNEQFF
TRBJ2-5,.,many,TRBV27,TGTGCCAGCAGTTCCGGGACAACCCAAGAGACCCAGTACTTC,CASSSGTTQETQYF
TRBJ2-4,.,many,TRBV11-2,TGTGCCAGCAGCCTAACGGGACACAGAGAAAACATTCAGTACTTC,CASSLTGHRENIQYF
TRBJ2-3,.,.,TRBV4-1,TGCGCCAGCAGCCAGGCCACTAGCAGGGGGTTGGATACGCAGTATTTT,CASSQATSRGLDTQYF
TRBJ1-5,TRBD1,many,TRBV4-2,TGTGCCAGCAGCCACTGGACAGGGGGCGCGAGCAATCAGCCCCAGCATTTT,CASSHWTGGASNQPQHF
TRBJ2-7,TRBD2,few,TRBV5-1,TGCGCCAGGACAGTAGCGGGGGGGCAGGACGAGCAGTACTTC,CARTVAGGQDEQYF
TRBJ1-6,.,many,TRBV11-2,TGTGCCAGCAGCTCCGTCCGGGACCCAAACTATAATTCACCCCTCCACTTT,CASSSVRDPNYNSPLHF
TRBJ2-3,TRBD2,.,TRBV24-1,TGTGCCACCAGTGTATCATCGGGACTAGCGGCCACAGATACGCAGTATTTT,CATSVSSGLAATDTQYF
TRBJ1-6,.,few,TRBV6-2/TRBV6-3,TGTGCCAGCTCTAGTAACTATAATTCACCCCTCCACTTT,CASSSNYNSPLHF
TRBJ1-3,TRBD1,few,TRBV19,TGTGCCAGTAGTATGCCGGGACAGATCTCTGGAAACACCATATATTTT,CASSMPGQISGNTIYF
TRBJ1-5,.,.,TRBV28,TGTGCCAGCAGCAATCCTAATCAGCCCCAGCATTTT,CASSNPNQPQHF
TRBJ2-2,TRBD2,many,TRBV7-8,TGTGCCAGCAAGAGGGGGGTCGAGAGGCTAGCGGGACTGAGACCCGGGGAGCTGTTTTTT,CASKRGVERLAGLRPGELFF
TRBJ1-2,.,.,TRBV30,TGTGCCTGGAGGGAACCCCCGGTCTATGGCTACACCTTC,CAWREPPVYGYTF
TRBJ2-7,TRBD2,many,TRBV2,TGTGCCAGCAGTGAAGCGCCACTGGGAGCGGGGGGCGTAGGGTACGAGCAGTACTTC,CASSEAPLGAGGVGYEQYF
TRBJ1-4,TRBD1,few,TRBV2,TGTGCCAGCAGTACAGGACAGGGAGTGAATAATGAAAAACTGTTTTTT,CASSTGQGVNNEKLFF
TRBJ2-5,TRBD2,.,TRBV7-9,TGTGCCAGCAGCCCCGGGACTAGCGGGAGTATGTTTGAGACCCAGTACTTC,CASSPGTSGSMFETQYF
TRBJ1-1,.,.,TRBV9,TGTGCCAGCAGCGTAGGGGGCAGGGTGAACACTGAAGCTTTCTTT,CASSVGGRVNTEAFF
TRBJ1-5,TRBD1,few,TRBV6-1,TGTGCCAGCAGTGAATGGGACAGGGGCAATCAGCCCCAGCATTTT,CASSEWDRGNQPQHF
TRBJ1-3,.,.,TRBV13,TGTGCCAGCAGCTTAGGGCGCAGGGACCGGCTGGGAAGCACCATATATTTT,CASSLGRRDRLGSTIYF
TRBJ2-5,.,many,TRBV7-3,TGTGCCAGCAGCCTATCTCCCCTGGAGGAGACCCAGTACTTC,CASSLSPLEETQYF
TRBJ2-7,.,many,TRBV20-1,TGCAGTGCTATAACAGGACTCTCCTACGAGCAGTACTTC,CSAITGLSYEQYF
TRBJ2-2,.,many,TRBV4-1,TGCGCCAGCAGTCTGCAGACGAACACCGGGGAGCTGTTTTTT,CASSLQTNTGELFF
TRBJ1-1,.,few,TRBV3-1,TGTGCCAGCGGTAAGGTGGAGAACACTGAAGCTTTCTTT,CASGKVENTEAFF
TRBJ1-1,.,.,TRBV19,TGTGCCAGTATCCCCAGGTGGACCACTGAAGCTTTCTTT,CASIPRWTTEAFF
TRBJ1-3,.,few,TRBV29-1,TGCAGCGTTGTGGTAGCAGGCCCCTCTGGAAACACCATATATTTT,CSVVVAGPSGNTIYF
TRBJ2-2,.,many,TRBV3-1,TGTGCCAGCAGCCGAAGACAGAACACCGGGGAGCTGTTTTTT,CASSRRQNTGELFF
TRBJ2-7,TRBD2,many,TRBV28,TGTGCCAGCAGTTTATCGGGCAGCGGGAGGCCCGCCTACGAGCAGTACTTC,CASSLSGSGRPAYEQYF
TRBJ2-3,.,few,TRBV7-8,TGTGCCAGCAGCGCTAGGGACTCCTACACAGATACGCAGTATTTT,CASSARDSYTDTQYF
TRBJ1-5,.,many,TRBV19,TGTGCCAGTAGGGTAGGTGGAGGAAGCAATCAGCCCCAGCATTTT,CASRVGGGSNQPQHF
TRBJ2-5,.,few,TRBV20-1,TGCAGTGCTAGGAGGCAGGGAGAGACCCAGTACTTC,CSARRQGETQYF
TRBJ1-3,.,.,TRBV28,TGTGCCAGCATCCTAGGGTCCGGGGCTGGAAACACCATATATTTT,CASILGSGAGNTIYF
TRBJ1-3,.,few,TRBV19,TGTGCCAGTAGTAACCCGGACAGTGTCTCTGGAAACACCATATATTTT,CASSNPDSVSGNTIYF
TRBJ1-5,TRBD1,.,TRBV19,TGTGCCAGTAGTATTGGACAGGGATTGGGTCAGCCCCAGCATTTT,CASSIGQGLGQPQHF
TRBJ2-1,TRBD2,many,TRBV6-2/TRBV6-3,TGTGCCAGCAGTGCTATAGGGCGGGGGGGCCTCAGTGAGCAGTTCTTC,CASSAIGRGGLSEQFF
TRBJ1-2,.,.,TRBV19,TGTGCCAGTAGTATAGGAAGGGCTGGCTACACCTTC,CASSIGRAGYTF
TRBJ2-7,TRBD2,many,TRBV5-1,TGCGCCAGCAGCCCCCGGACTAGCTACGAGCAGTACTTC,CASSPRTSYEQYF
TRBJ1-2,TRBD1,few,TRBV28,TGTGCCAGCAGGCAGACGCAGGGGGCGATCTATGGCTACACCTTC,CASRQTQGAIYGYTF
TRBJ2-6,TRBD1,many,TRBV18,TGTGCCAGCTCACCGAGGACAGGGGGCAACGGGGCCAACGTCCTGACTTTC,CASSPRTGGNGANVLTF